Given below is one TCR beta chain in context. Sequencing used immunoSEQ multiplex PCR; TCRdb keeps in-frame clones, though not all of them. This sample has around 76,000 clones, with 98% found just once. The CDR3 covers 15 residues. This record comes from a study of technical replicates of blood from four donors. This sequence originates from a human donor in good health. The sequenced material came from T cells isolated from PBMCs. V gene TRBV12-2 combines with J gene TRBJ2-1; the table's D call, TRBD2, has no DNA check behind it. TRBV12-2 is assigned pseudogene status. This CDR3 reads CASRLVLCPYNEQFF. As DNA, the CDR3 is TGTGCAAGTCGCTTAGTCCTATGCCCCTACAATGAGCAGTTCTTC.